The sequence of this T cell receptor (beta chain) was determined in a study of blood T cell repertoires in COVID-19. TCRdb's table, derived via immunoSEQ multiplex PCR, lists solely in-frame clones and lacks some. The data contain 250,000 to 400,000 clones, more than 75% of them seen just once; the ten biggest clones take up 2.6%. The V end lost 9 bases, the J end lost 4 bases, and 16 bases lay between the germline ends. The CDR3 is 14 residues long. The source of this sequence is a man in his sixties who had recovered from COVID-19. Sequenced sample: PBMCs or T cells enriched from blood (not recorded which). The genes are TRBV23-1 and TRBJ1-3; the D gene is possibly TRBD1 (5 bases). TRBV23-1 is labeled an ORF, and its function is uncertain. The CDR3 loop reads CARLTQDPGNTIYF. In nucleotides, the CDR3 is TGCGCCAGACTAACACAGGATCCGGGAAACACCATATATTTT.